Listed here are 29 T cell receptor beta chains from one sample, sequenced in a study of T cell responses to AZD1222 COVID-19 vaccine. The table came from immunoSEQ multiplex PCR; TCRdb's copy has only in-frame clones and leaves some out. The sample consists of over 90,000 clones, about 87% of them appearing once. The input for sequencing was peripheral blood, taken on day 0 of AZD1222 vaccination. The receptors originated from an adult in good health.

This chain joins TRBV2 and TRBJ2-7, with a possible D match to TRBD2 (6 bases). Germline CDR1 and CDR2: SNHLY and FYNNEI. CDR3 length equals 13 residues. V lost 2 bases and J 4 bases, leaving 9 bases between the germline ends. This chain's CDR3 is CASSEWRDYEQYF. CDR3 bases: TGTGCCAGCAGTGAATGGCGGGATTACGAGCAGTACTTC.

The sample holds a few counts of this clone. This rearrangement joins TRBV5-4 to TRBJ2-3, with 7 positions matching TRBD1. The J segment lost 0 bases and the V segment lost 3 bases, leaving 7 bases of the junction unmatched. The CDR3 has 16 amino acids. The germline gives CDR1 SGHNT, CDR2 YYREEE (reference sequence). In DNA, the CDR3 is TGTGCCAGCAGCTCCCAAAGGGGGCAAAGCACAGATACGCAGTATTTT. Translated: CASSSQRGQSTDTQYF.

The CDR3 DNA follows: TGCGCCAGCAGCACCGGACTAGCGGTCTTTGCTGAGACCCAGTACTTC. Translating gives CASSTGLAVFAETQYF. The rearrangement joins TRBV5-1 to TRBJ2-5; 10 positions match TRBD2. V shed 4 bases and J 5 bases; nucleotides not matched to a gene: 11. Germline loops: CDR1 SGHRS, CDR2 YFSETQ. The CDR3 runs to 16 residues.

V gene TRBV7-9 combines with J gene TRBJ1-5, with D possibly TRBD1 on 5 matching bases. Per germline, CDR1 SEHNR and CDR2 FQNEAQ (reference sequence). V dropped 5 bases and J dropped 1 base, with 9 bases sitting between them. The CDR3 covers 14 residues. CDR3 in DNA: TGTGCCAGCAGCCGAGGACAAAGCAATCAGCCCCAGCATTTT. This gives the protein CASSRGQSNQPQHF. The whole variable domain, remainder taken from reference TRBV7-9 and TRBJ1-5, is DTGVSQNPRHKITKRGQNVTFRCDPISEHNRLYWYRQTLGQGPEFLTYFQNEAQLEKSRLLSDRFSAERPKGSFSTLEIQRTEQGDSAMYLCASSRGQSNQPQHFGDGTRLSIL.

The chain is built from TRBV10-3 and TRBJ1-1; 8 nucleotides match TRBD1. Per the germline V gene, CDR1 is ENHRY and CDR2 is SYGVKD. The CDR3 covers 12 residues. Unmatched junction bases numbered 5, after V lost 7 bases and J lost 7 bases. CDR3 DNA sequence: TGTGCCATCAAGGCAGGGGGCGGTGAAGCTTTCTTT. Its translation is CAIKAGGGEAFF.

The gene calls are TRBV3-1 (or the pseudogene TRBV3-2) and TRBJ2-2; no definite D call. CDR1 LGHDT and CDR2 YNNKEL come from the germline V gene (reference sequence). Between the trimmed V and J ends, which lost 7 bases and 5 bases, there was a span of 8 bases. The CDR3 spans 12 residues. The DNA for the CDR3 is TGTGCCAGCACCTATAGGACCGGGGAGCTGTTTTTT. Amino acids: CASTYRTGELFF.

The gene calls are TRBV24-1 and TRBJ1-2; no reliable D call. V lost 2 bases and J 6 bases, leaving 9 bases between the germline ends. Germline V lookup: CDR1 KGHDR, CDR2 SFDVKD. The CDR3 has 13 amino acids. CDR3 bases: TGTGCCACCAGTGATTCCACAGTCAATGGCTACACCTTC. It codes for CATSDSTVNGYTF.

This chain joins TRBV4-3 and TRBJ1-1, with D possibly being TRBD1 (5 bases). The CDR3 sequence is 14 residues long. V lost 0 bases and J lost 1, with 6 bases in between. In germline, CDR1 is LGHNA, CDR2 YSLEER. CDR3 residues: CASSQEGGNTEAFF. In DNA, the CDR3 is TGCGCCAGCAGCCAAGAGGGGGGGAACACTGAAGCTTTCTTT.

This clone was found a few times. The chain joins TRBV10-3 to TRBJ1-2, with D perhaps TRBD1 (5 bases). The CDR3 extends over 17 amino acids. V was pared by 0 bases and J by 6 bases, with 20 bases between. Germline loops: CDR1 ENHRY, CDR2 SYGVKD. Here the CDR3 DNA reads TGTGCCATCAGTGAGTCGGGGCAGGGTCTGGCGCTAGATGGCTACACCTTC. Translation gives CAISESGQGLALDGYTF.

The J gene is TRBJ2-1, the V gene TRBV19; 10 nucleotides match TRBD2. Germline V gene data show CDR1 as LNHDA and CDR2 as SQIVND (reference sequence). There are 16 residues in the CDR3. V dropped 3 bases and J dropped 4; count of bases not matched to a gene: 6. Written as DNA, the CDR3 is TGTGCCAGTAGTATTTTTAGCGGGGGGTTTTACAATGAGCAGTTCTTC. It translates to CASSIFSGGFYNEQFF. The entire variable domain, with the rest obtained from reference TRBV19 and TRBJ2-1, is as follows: DGGITQSPKYLFRKEGQNVTLSCEQNLNHDAMYWYRQDPGQGLRLIYYSQIVNDFQKGDIAEGYSVSREKKESFPLTVTSAQKNPTAFYLCASSIFSGGFYNEQFFGPGTRLTVL.

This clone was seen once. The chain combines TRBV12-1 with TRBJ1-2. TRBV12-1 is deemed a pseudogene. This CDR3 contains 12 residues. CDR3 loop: CASTLSTDGYTF. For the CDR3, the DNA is TGTGCCAGCACACTTAGTACCGATGGCTACACCTTC.

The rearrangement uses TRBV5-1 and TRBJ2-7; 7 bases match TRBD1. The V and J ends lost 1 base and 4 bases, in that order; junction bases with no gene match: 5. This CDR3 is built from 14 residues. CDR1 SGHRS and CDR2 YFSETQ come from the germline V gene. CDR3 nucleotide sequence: TGCGCCAGCAGCTTGTCGGGACAGACATACGAGCAGTACTTC. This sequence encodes CASSLSGQTYEQYF. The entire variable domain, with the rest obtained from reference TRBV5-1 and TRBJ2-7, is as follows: KAGVTQTPRYLIKTRGQQVTLSCSPISGHRSVSWYQQTPGQGLQFLFEYFSETQRNKGNFPGRFSGRQFSNSRSEMNVSTLELGDSALYLCASSLSGQTYEQYFGPGTRLTVT.

CDR3 sequence: CASSLELFRAGEPGELFF. DNA for the CDR3: TGTGCCAGCAGCTTAGAACTTTTTCGAGCGGGGGAGCCCGGGGAGCTGTTTTTT. The chain combines TRBV11-2 with TRBJ2-2, with 8 bases aligning to TRBD2. The germline gives CDR1 SGHAT, CDR2 FQNNGV. The CDR3 runs 18 residues. The ends lost 0 bases at V and 6 bases at J; junction bases unmatched: 12.

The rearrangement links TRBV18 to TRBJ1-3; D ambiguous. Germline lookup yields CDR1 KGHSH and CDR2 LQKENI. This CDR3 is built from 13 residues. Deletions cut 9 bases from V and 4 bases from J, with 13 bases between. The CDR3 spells CASTDANGNTIYF. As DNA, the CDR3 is TGTGCCAGTACCGACGCAAACGGAAACACCATATATTTT. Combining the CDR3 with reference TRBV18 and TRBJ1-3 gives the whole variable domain NAGVMQNPRHLVRRRGQEARLRCSPMKGHSHVYWYRQLPEEGLKFMVYLQKENIIDESGMPKERFSAEFPKEGPSILRIQQVVRGDSAAYFCASTDANGNTIYFGEGSWLTVV.

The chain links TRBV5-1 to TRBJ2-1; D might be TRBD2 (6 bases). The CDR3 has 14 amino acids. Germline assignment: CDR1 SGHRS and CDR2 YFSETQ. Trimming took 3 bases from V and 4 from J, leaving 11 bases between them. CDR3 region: CASSSTGLYNEQFF. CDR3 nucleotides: TGCGCCAGCAGCTCAACGGGACTGTACAATGAGCAGTTCTTC.

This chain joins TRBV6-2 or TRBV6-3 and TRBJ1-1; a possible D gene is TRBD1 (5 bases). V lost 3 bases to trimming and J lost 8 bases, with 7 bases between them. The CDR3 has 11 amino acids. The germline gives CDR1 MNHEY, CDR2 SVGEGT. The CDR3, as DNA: TGTGCCAGCAGTTATTACAGGGAAGCTTTCTTT. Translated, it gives CASSYYREAFF.

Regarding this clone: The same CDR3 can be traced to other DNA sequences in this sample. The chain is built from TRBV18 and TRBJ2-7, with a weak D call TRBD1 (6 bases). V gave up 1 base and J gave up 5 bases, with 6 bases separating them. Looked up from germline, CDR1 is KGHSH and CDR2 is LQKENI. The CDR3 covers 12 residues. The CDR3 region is CASSPQGDEQYF. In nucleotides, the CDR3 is TGTGCCAGCTCACCACAGGGGGACGAGCAGTACTTC.

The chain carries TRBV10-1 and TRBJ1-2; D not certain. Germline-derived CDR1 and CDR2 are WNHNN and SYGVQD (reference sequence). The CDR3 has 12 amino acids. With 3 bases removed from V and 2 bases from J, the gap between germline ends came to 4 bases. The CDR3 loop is CASSDSNYGYTF. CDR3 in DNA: TGCGCCAGCAGTGACAGCAACTATGGCTACACCTTC.

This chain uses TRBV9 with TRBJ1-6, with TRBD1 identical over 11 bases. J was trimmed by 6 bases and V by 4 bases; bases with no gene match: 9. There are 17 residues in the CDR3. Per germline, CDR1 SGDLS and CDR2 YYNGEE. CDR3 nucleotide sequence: TGTGCCAGCAGCTCTCCTGGACAGGGGGCGTTTAATTCACCCCTCCACTTT. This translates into CASSSPGQGAFNSPLHF. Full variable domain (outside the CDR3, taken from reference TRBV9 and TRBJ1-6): DSGVTQTPKHLITATGQRVTLRCSPRSGDLSVYWYQQSLDQGLQFLIQYYNGEERAKGNILERFSAQQFPDLHSELNLSSLELGDSALYFCASSSPGQGAFNSPLHFGNGTRLTVT.

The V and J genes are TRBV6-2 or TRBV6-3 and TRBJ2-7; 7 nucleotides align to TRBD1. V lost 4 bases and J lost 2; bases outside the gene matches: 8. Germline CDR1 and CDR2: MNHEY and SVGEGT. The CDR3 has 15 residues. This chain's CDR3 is CASSSPTGTAYEQYF. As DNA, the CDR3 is TGTGCCAGCAGTTCCCCGACAGGGACCGCCTACGAGCAGTACTTC.

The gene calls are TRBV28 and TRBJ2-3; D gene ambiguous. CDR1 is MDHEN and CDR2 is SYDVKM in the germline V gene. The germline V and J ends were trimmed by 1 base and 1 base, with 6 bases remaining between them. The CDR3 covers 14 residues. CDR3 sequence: CASSLSAGTDTQYF. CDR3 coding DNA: TGTGCCAGCAGTTTATCGGCAGGCACAGATACGCAGTATTTT.

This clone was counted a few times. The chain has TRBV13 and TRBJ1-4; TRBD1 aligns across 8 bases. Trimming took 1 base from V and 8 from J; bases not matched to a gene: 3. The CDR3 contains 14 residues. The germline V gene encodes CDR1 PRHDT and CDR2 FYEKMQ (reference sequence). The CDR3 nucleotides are TGTGCCAGCAGCTTAGCACAGGGGGACGAAAAACTGTTTTTT. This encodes CASSLAQGDEKLFF.

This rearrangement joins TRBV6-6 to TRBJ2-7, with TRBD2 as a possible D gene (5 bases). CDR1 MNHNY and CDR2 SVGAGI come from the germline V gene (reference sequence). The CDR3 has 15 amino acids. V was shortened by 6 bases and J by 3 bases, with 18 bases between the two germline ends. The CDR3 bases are TGTGCCAGCAGCCAGACCAATGACGGGGACTACGAGCAGTACTTC. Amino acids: CASSQTNDGDYEQYF.

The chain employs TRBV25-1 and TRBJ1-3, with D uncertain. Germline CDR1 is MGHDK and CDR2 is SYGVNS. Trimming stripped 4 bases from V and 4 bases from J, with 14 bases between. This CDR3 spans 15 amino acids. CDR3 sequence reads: CASSAVGSLGNTIYF. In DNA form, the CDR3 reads TGTGCCAGCAGTGCCGTGGGTTCTTTAGGAAACACCATATATTTT.

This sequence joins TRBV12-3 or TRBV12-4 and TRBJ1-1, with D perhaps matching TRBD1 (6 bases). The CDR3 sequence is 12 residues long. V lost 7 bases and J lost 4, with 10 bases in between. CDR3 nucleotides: TGTGCCAGCACCTGGACAGTCACTGAAGCTTTCTTT. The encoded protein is CASTWTVTEAFF.

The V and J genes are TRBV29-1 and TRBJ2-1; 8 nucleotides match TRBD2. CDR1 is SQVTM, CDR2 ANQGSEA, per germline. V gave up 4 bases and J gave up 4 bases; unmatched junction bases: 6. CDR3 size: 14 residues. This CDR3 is CSVVGLATYNEQFF. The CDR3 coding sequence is TGCAGCGTTGTAGGACTAGCAACGTACAATGAGCAGTTCTTC.

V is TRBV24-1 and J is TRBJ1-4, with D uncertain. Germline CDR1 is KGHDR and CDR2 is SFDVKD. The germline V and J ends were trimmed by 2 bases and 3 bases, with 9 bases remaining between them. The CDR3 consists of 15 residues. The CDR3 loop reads CATSDSSGANEKLFF. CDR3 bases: TGTGCCACCAGTGATTCAAGTGGAGCTAATGAAAAACTGTTTTTT.

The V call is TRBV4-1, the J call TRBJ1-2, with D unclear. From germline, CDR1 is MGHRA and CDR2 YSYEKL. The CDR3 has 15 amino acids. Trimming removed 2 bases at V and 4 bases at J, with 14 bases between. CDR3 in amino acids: CASSQNQDLGYGYTF. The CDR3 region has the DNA TGCGCCAGCAGCCAAAACCAAGACCTTGGCTATGGCTACACCTTC.

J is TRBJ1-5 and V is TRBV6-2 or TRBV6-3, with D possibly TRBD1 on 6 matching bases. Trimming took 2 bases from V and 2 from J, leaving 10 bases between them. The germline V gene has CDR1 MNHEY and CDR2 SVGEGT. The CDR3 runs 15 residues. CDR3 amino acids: CASSYEGGGNQPQHF. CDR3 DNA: TGTGCCAGCAGTTACGAGGGGGGGGGCAATCAGCCCCAGCATTTT.